The rows below give T cell receptor beta chains drawn from one sample of a study of T cells and Merkel cell carcinoma outcomes. The table came from immunoSEQ multiplex PCR; TCRdb's copy has only in-frame clones and leaves some out. The table includes 15,000 to 19,000 clones, about 90% detected once. The sample comprised tumor tissue from Merkel cell carcinoma. All receptors derive from a human donor with Merkel cell carcinoma. Both conserved end residues are part of each CDR3. The D gene is left open where the match is weak. Part of the rows lack a size; the others show once, few, many or a class for expanded clones.

V	D	J	size	CDR3	DNA
TRBV11-1	.	TRBJ2-3	.	CASSPLGKLGDTQYF	TGTGCCAGCAGCCCTCTAGGGAAGCTCGGGGATACGCAGTATTTT
TRBV5-4	.	TRBJ2-1	.	CASSYGRSTYNEQFF	TGTGCCAGCAGCTATGGACGGTCAACCTACAATGAGCAGTTCTTC
TRBV11-2	TRBD1	TRBJ1-1	.	CASSRNRGLNTEAFF	TGTGCCAGCAGTCGGAACAGGGGCTTGAACACTGAAGCTTTCTTT
TRBV5-1	.	TRBJ2-7	once	CASSTSHRAGEEQYF	TGCGCCAGCAGCACCTCTCACAGGGCTGGAGAAGAGCAGTACTTC
TRBV19	TRBD2	TRBJ2-2	.	CASSRAGGKTGELFF	TGTGCCAGTAGTAGGGCGGGAGGGAAAACCGGGGAGCTGTTTTTT
TRBV18	.	TRBJ2-2	.	CASSPYVGEFGELFF	TGTGCCAGCTCACCATATGTCGGGGAATTCGGGGAGCTGTTTTTT
TRBV29-1	.	TRBJ2-7	.	CSAERGGGYEQYF	TGCAGCGCCGAGCGGGGAGGGGGCTACGAGCAGTACTTC
TRBV5-5	TRBD2	TRBJ2-7	.	CASSPGLAGLEQYF	TGTGCCAGCAGCCCGGGACTAGCGGGTTTAGAGCAGTACTTC
TRBV7-9	.	TRBJ1-1	.	CASSLAPGRLAFF	TGTGCCAGCAGCTTAGCGCCGGGACGGCTAGCTTTCTTT
TRBV5-4	.	TRBJ1-1	.	CASSLGLQNTEAFF	TGTGCCAGCAGCTTGGGGCTACAGAACACTGAAGCTTTCTTT
TRBV29-1	.	TRBJ2-2	.	CSVVKSGELFF	TGCAGCGTTGTAAAGTCCGGGGAGCTGTTTTTT
TRBV21-1	.	TRBJ2-7	.	CASEGRSYEQYF	TGTGCCAGCGAAGGACGAAGCTACGAGCAGTACTTC
TRBV7-9	TRBD2	TRBJ2-4	.	CASSLHGRGDIQYF	TGTGCCAGCAGCTTACACGGGAGGGGTGACATTCAGTACTTC
TRBV15	TRBD2	TRBJ2-3	.	CATSRDRGVGTDTQYF	TGTGCCACCAGCAGAGATCGGGGGGTAGGAACAGATACGCAGTATTTT
TRBV5-1	TRBD1	TRBJ1-2	.	CASSRGDSYGYTF	TGCGCCAGCAGCAGGGGGGACAGCTATGGCTACACCTTC
TRBV29-1	.	TRBJ1-1	.	CSVVQSMNTEAFF	TGCAGCGTTGTACAGAGCATGAACACTGAAGCTTTCTTT
TRBV4-1	.	TRBJ2-1	.	CANSQDEDPPYNEQFF	TGCGCCAACAGCCAAGATGAGGATCCACCCTACAATGAGCAGTTCTTC
TRBV7-2	.	TRBJ1-2	.	CASSLPSRYGYTF	TGTGCCAGCAGCTTACCATCGCGGTATGGCTACACCTTC
TRBV20-1	.	TRBJ2-3	.	CSATLGDTQYF	TGCAGTGCTACCTTGGGGGATACGCAGTATTTT
TRBV6-5	.	TRBJ2-2	.	CASRPTVNTGELFF	TGTGCCAGCAGGCCTACGGTCAACACCGGGGAGCTGTTTTTT
TRBV28	TRBD1	TRBJ2-7	.	CASSFRPRQGWNEQYF	TGTGCCAGCAGTTTTCGCCCGAGACAGGGTTGGAACGAGCAGTACTTC
TRBV11-3	TRBD1	TRBJ1-5	.	CASRVPGQGEGNQPQHF	TGTGCCAGCAGGGTTCCGGGACAGGGGGAGGGCAATCAGCCCCAGCATTTT